These 5 T cell receptor beta chains originate from one sample sequenced in a study of beta chain features in type 1 diabetes. Overall study results and limits: Significant though moderate, a shortening of TCRB CDR3s appeared in all four CD4+ subsets of Type 1 diabetes patients.

These receptors' antigens are unknown. The isolated RNA, all of it, was reverse transcribed, so expressed TCRB transcripts were what got sequenced. Sequencing was performed with immunoSEQ multiplex PCR; in TCRdb, only in-frame clones are kept and a portion is missing. Here the sample spans about 240,000 clones, approximately 15% being singletons. The sample comprised naive CD4+ T cells from blood. These TCRs come from a man aged 30-40 years with type 1 diabetes.

This chain uses TRBV19 with TRBJ1-1, with D hard to call. Trimming removed 2 bases from V and 0 bases from J, with 7 bases in between. This CDR3 region has 14 residues. The germline gives CDR1 LNHDA, CDR2 SQIVND (reference sequence). This CDR3 is CASSIQAMNTEAFF. As DNA, the CDR3 is TGTGCCAGTAGTATACAGGCGATGAACACTGAAGCTTTCTTT.

This clone has just a few counts. The rearrangement joins TRBV11-2 to TRBJ2-3; 10 bases map to TRBD1. This CDR3 region has 15 residues. With V trimmed by 5 bases and J by 1 base, 3 bases remained unmatched. The V gene's germline CDR1 is SGHAT and CDR2 FQNNGV. The CDR3 region has the DNA TGTGCCAGCAGCGGAGGGACAGGGGGCACAGATACGCAGTATTTT. Translation: CASSGGTGGTDTQYF.

This chain joins TRBV18 and TRBJ2-1, with 7 bases lining up with TRBD1. Germline CDR1 reads KGHSH; CDR2 reads LQKENI. The CDR3 has 15 residues. V shed 4 bases, J shed 1 base, and the junction held 4 bases outside the gene matches. Written as DNA, the CDR3 is TGTGCCAGCTCACGCACAGGGGAATCCTACAATGAGCAGTTCTTC. Protein: CASSRTGESYNEQFF.

In this sample, this clone turned up a few times. V is TRBV11-3 and J is TRBJ2-3; D gene uncertain. This CDR3 has 13 amino acids. The V end was cut by 0 bases, the J end by 4 bases, with 5 bases between. CDR1 and CDR2 (germline): SGHNT, YENEEA. CDR3 sequence reads: CASSLERSDTQYF. CDR3 coding DNA: TGTGCCAGCAGCTTAGAGAGGTCAGATACGCAGTATTTT.

This sequence joins TRBV29-1 and TRBJ1-2; no clear D gene. This CDR3 is 13 amino acids long. Trimming removed 4 bases from V and 4 bases from J, with 13 bases in between. Germline assignment: CDR1 SQVTM and CDR2 ANQGSEA. This CDR3 reads CSVGKGEGYGYTF. CDR3 in DNA: TGCAGCGTTGGAAAGGGTGAGGGCTATGGCTACACCTTC.